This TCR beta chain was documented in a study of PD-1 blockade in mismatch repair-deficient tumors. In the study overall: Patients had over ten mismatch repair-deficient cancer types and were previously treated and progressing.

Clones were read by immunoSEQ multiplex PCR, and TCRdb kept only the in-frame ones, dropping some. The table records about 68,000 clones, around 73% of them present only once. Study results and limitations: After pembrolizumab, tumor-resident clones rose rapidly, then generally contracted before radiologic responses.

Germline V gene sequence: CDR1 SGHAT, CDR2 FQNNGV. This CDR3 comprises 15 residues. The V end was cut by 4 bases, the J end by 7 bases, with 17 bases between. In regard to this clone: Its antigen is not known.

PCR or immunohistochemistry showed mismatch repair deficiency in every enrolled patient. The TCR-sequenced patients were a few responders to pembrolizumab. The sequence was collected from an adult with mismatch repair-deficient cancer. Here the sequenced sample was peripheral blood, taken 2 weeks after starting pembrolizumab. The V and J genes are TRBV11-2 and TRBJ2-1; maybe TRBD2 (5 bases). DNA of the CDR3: TGTGCCAGCAGCTCACCCGCGTCGGGCGGGAATGAGCAGTTCTTC. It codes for CASSSPASGGNEQFF.